This entry lists 18 T cell receptor beta chains sequenced from one sample in a study of blood T cell repertoires in COVID-19. Repertoires were generated with immunoSEQ multiplex PCR, while TCRdb's copy carries only in-frame clones and drops some. The sample yields 250,000 or so clones, 70% to 90% seen once. The specimen sequenced was PBMCs or T cells enriched from blood (not recorded which). These receptors were collected from a woman between 45 and 65 years old who had recovered from COVID-19.

The CDR3 nucleotides are TGTGCCAGTGCCCCCCAGGGGAGTAATATAGGCTACACCTTC. Translation gives CASAPQGSNIGYTF. The V gene is TRBV6-5, the J gene TRBJ1-2; TRBD1 might be the D (6 bases). Looked up from germline, CDR1 is MNHEY and CDR2 is SVGAGI. V lost 9 bases to trimming and J lost 8 bases, with 22 bases between them. The CDR3 totals 14 residues.

The chain is built from TRBV28 and TRBJ1-2, with 7 nucleotides matching TRBD1. V lost 5 bases to trimming and J lost 1 base; unmatched junction nucleotides: 7. In germline, CDR1 is MDHEN, CDR2 SYDVKM. The CDR3 is 15 amino acids. CDR3 coding DNA: TGTGCCAGCAGTCTTGGGACAGTTTATAACTATGGCTACACCTTC. Translation: CASSLGTVYNYGYTF.

V is TRBV9 and J is TRBJ2-1, with 8 nucleotides matching TRBD2. Germline V gene lookup returns CDR1 SGDLS and CDR2 YYNGEE. The J segment lost 4 bases and the V segment lost 3 bases, leaving 6 bases of the junction unmatched. This CDR3 has 15 residues. The chain's CDR3 is CASSEGTSGYNEQFF. The CDR3 nucleotides are TGTGCCAGCAGCGAGGGTACTAGCGGTTACAATGAGCAGTTCTTC.

V and J are TRBV25-1 and TRBJ2-1; 9 bases align to TRBD1. Germline V CDR1 and CDR2: MGHDK, SYGVNS. V gave up 8 bases and J gave up 7 bases; unmatched junction bases: 12. The CDR3 runs 15 residues. For the CDR3, the DNA is TGTGCCAGCTCAGTGCCCGGGACAGGGAAAAATGAGCAGTTCTTC. It is translated as CASSVPGTGKNEQFF.

The V and J genes are TRBV24-1 and TRBJ2-3; D gene ambiguous. CDR3 length equals 13 residues. Trimming cost V 5 bases and J 3 bases, with 8 bases left between them. Germline values: CDR1 KGHDR, CDR2 SFDVKD. In nucleotides, the CDR3 is TGTGCCACCAGTGTTGGCCTTACAGATACGCAGTATTTT. Its protein product is CATSVGLTDTQYF.

CDR3 loop: CASTSSGERPQHF. CDR3 bases: TGTGCCAGCACCTCAAGCGGGGAGCGGCCCCAGCATTTT. This rearrangement joins TRBV28 to TRBJ1-5; D is ambiguous. The V gene's germline CDR1 is MDHEN and CDR2 SYDVKM. The V gene lost 7 bases and the J gene lost 9 bases, with 16 bases spanning the gap. This CDR3 has 13 residues.

The chain links TRBV24-1 to TRBJ2-4; D call uncertain. Germline V gives CDR1 KGHDR, CDR2 SFDVKD. The CDR3 consists of 11 residues. V lost 3 bases and J 8 bases, leaving 4 bases between the germline ends. Here the CDR3 reads CATSDADIQYF. The CDR3 nucleotides are TGTGCCACCAGTGATGCGGACATTCAGTACTTC.

The chain joins TRBV5-4 to TRBJ2-7; a possible D gene is TRBD1 (6 bases). V shed 1 base and J shed 2 bases, with 10 bases lying between them. CDR3 length equals 14 residues. The V gene's germline CDR1 is SGHNT and CDR2 YYREEE (reference sequence). The CDR3 DNA reads TGTGCCAGCAGCTTGAGGCAGGGGACCTACGAGCAGTACTTC. Residues: CASSLRQGTYEQYF.

The table lists this clone with a few counts. The chain uses TRBV30 and TRBJ2-1, with D tentatively TRBD2 (5 bases). Trimming removed 1 base at V and 4 bases at J, with 11 bases between. The CDR3 extends over 14 amino acids. CDR1 GTSNPN and CDR2 SVGIG come from the germline V gene (reference sequence). The CDR3 protein is CAWSDTAEYNEQFF. The CDR3 nucleotides read TGTGCCTGGAGTGACACAGCGGAATACAATGAGCAGTTCTTC.

The chain couples TRBV3-1 (or the pseudogene TRBV3-2) to TRBJ1-2, with D perhaps TRBD1 (5 bases). The germline V gene encodes CDR1 LGHDT and CDR2 YNNKEL (reference sequence). With 1 base removed from V and 4 bases from J, the gap between germline ends came to 16 bases. This CDR3 region has 16 residues. CDR3 DNA: TGTGCCAGCAGCCAAGTATGGGGGGTGGGACCCTATGGCTACACCTTC. It codes for CASSQVWGVGPYGYTF.

The chain is built from TRBV6-5 and TRBJ2-7, with TRBD2 matching 14 bases. V was clipped by 7 bases and J by 5 bases; unmatched bases: 7. The germline gives CDR1 MNHEY, CDR2 SVGAGI. CDR3 length: 15 amino acids. The CDR3 nucleotides read TGTGCCAGCACCCCGGGACTAGCGGGAGTCGACGAGCAGTACTTC. It yields the protein CASTPGLAGVDEQYF.

V gene TRBV5-6 combines with J gene TRBJ1-5; 10 bases align to TRBD1. J was trimmed by 5 bases and V by 4 bases; bases with no gene match: 6. Germline V gene lookup returns CDR1 SGHDT and CDR2 YYEEEE. The CDR3 is made up of 15 amino acids. For the CDR3, the DNA is TGTGCCAGCAGCCGACAGGGGGCTTGGGATCAGCCCCAGCATTTT. This sequence encodes CASSRQGAWDQPQHF. Full variable domain (missing parts from reference TRBV5-6 and TRBJ1-5): DAGVTQSPTHLIKTRGQQVTLRCSPKSGHDTVSWYQQALGQGPQFIFQYYEEEERQRGNFPDRFSGHQFPNYSSELNVNALLLGDSALYLCASSRQGAWDQPQHFGDGTRLSIL.

The J gene is TRBJ1-1, the V gene TRBV28, with 10 bases identical to TRBD1. After removal of 4 bases from V and 6 bases from J, the junction contained 5 bases not matched to a gene. The length of the CDR3 is 14 residues. CDR1 is MDHEN and CDR2 is SYDVKM in the germline V gene. CDR3 amino acids: CASSSGQGTAEAFF. CDR3 sequence (DNA): TGTGCCAGCAGTTCGGGACAGGGGACCGCTGAAGCTTTCTTT.

The chain employs TRBV3-1 (or the pseudogene TRBV3-2) and TRBJ1-2; perhaps TRBD1 as D (6 bases). Germline assignment: CDR1 LGHDT and CDR2 YNNKEL (reference sequence). This CDR3 is built from 16 residues. Trimming left V 2 bases short and J 2 bases short, with 15 bases between. CDR3 loop: CASSQPSGQRNYGYTF. The CDR3 DNA is TGTGCCAGCAGCCAACCCTCGGGACAAAGAAACTATGGCTACACCTTC.

The chain links TRBV6-1 to TRBJ1-6; D gene unclear. Germline-derived CDR1 and CDR2 are MNHNS and SASEGT. CDR3 size: 16 residues. Trimming shortened V by 2 bases and J by 5 bases, and 13 bases separated the two germline ends. CDR3 sequence: CASSEWRGRNNSPLHF. The CDR3 region has the DNA TGTGCCAGCAGTGAATGGAGAGGGCGTAATAATTCACCCCTCCACTTT.

This clone was detected a few times. Here the CDR3 reads CASTRTSNGELFF. CDR3 DNA sequence: TGCGCCAGCACCCGGACTAGTAACGGGGAGCTGTTTTTT. The rearrangement joins TRBV5-1 to TRBJ2-2; 7 bases align to TRBD2. CDR1 and CDR2 (germline): SGHRS, YFSETQ. The trim removed 6 bases at V and 7 bases at J, leaving 6 bases unmatched. CDR3 length: 13 amino acids.

This chain uses TRBV27 with TRBJ2-1, with a possible D match to TRBD1 (5 bases). V lost 7 bases, J lost 2 bases, and 6 bases lay in between. Germline lookup yields CDR1 MNHEY and CDR2 SMNVEV (reference sequence). The CDR3 is 12 residues long. CDR3 sequence (DNA): TGTGCCAGCAAGGACACCTACAATGAGCAGTTCTTC. Its translation is CASKDTYNEQFF.

The chain links TRBV6-6 to TRBJ1-1; unclear D gene. The CDR3 sequence is 15 residues long. V lost 2 bases and J 5 bases, leaving 15 bases between the germline ends. Per germline, CDR1 MNHNY and CDR2 SVGAGI (reference sequence). CDR3: CASSYEVMGVTEAFF. As DNA, the CDR3 is TGTGCCAGCAGTTACGAGGTGATGGGAGTTACTGAAGCTTTCTTT.